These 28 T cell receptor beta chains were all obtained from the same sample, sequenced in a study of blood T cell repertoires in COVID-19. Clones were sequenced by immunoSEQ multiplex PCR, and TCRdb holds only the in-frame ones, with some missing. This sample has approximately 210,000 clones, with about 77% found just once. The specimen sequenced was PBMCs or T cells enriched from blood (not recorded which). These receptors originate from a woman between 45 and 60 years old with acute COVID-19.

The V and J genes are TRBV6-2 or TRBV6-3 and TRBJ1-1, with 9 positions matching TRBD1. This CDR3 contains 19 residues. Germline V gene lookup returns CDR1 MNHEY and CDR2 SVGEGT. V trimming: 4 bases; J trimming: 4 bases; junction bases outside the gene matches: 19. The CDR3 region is CASSSPPGQGASSSTEAFF. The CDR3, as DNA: TGTGCCAGCAGTTCCCCTCCGGGACAGGGTGCGTCCTCAAGCACTGAAGCTTTCTTT.

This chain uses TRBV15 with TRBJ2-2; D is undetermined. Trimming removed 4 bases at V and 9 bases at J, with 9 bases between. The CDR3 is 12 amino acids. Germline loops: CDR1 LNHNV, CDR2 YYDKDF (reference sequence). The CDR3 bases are TGTGCCACCAGCACAGAGGCCAGGGAGCTGTTTTTT. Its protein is CATSTEARELFF. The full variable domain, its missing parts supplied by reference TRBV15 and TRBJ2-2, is DAMVIQNPRYQVTQFGKPVTLSCSQTLNHNVMYWYQQKSSQAPKLLFHYYDKDFNNEADTPDNFQSRRPNTSFCFLDIRSPGLGDTAMYLCATSTEARELFFGEGSRLTVL.

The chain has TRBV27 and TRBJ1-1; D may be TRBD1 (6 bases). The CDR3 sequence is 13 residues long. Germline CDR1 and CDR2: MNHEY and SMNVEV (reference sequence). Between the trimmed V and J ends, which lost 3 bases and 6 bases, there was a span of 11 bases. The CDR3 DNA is TGTGCCAGCAGTTTCACAGGGTACGCTGAAGCTTTCTTT. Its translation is CASSFTGYAEAFF.

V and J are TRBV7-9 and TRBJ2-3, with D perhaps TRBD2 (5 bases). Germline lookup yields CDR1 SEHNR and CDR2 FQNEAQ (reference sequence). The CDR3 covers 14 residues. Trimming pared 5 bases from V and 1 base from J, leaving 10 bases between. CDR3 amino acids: CASSDGVRTDTQYF. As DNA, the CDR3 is TGTGCCAGCAGCGACGGGGTTCGCACAGATACGCAGTATTTT.

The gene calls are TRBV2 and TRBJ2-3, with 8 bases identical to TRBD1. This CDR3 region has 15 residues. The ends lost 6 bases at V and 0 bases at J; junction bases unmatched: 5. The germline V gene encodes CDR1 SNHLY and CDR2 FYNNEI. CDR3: CASRRQGLSTDTQYF. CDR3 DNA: TGTGCCAGCAGAAGACAGGGGTTGAGCACAGATACGCAGTATTTT.

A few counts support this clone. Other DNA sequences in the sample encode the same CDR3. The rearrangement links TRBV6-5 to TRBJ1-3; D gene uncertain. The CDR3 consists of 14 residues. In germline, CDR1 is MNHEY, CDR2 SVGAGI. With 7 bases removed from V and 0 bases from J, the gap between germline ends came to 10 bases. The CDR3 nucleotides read TGTGCCAGCACAGAGGGAAGCTCTGGAAACACCATATATTTT. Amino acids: CASTEGSSGNTIYF.

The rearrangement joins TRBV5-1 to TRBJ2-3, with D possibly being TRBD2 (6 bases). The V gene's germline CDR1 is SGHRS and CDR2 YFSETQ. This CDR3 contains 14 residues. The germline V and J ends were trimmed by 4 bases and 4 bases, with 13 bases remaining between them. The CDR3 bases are TGCGCCAGCAGCCTTCGACTAGTCGCAGATACGCAGTATTTT. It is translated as CASSLRLVADTQYF.

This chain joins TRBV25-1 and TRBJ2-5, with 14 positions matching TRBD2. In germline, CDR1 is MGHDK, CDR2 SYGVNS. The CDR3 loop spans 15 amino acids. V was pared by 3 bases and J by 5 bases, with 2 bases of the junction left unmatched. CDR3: CASSDWTSGGETQYF. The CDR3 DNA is TGTGCCAGCAGTGATTGGACTAGCGGGGGGGAGACCCAGTACTTC.

The CDR3 sequence is CASSRSSGNTIYF. The CDR3 nucleotides read TGTGCCAGCAGTCGGTCCTCTGGAAACACCATATATTTT. V and J are TRBV12-3 or TRBV12-4 and TRBJ1-3; D ambiguous. CDR3 length: 13 residues. V lost 5 bases to trimming and J lost 0 bases, with 5 bases between them.

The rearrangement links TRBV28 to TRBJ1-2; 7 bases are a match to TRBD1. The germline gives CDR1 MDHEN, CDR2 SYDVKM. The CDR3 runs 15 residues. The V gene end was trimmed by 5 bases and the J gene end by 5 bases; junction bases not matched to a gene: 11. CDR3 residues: CASSPTRQGLYGYTF. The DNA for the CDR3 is TGTGCCAGCAGTCCTACCCGACAGGGCCTGTATGGCTACACCTTC.

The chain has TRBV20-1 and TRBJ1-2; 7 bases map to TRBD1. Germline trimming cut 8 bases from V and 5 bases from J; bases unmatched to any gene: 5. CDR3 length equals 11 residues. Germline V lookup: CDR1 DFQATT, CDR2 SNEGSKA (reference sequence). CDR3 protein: CSTQGWYGYTF. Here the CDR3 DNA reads TGCAGTACACAGGGGTGGTATGGCTACACCTTC.

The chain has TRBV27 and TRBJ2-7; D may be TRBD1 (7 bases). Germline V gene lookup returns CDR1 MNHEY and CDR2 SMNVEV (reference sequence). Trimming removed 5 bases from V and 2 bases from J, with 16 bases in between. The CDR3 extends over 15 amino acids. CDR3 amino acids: CASSPQGGFTYEQYV. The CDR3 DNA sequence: TGTGCCAGCAGTCCTCAGGGGGGATTCACCTACGAGCAGTACGTC.

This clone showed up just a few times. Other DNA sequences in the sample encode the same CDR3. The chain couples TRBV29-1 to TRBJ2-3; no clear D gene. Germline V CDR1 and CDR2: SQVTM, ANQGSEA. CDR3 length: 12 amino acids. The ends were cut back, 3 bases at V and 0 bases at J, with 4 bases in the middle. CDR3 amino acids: CSVESSTDTQYF. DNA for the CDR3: TGCAGCGTTGAGTCTAGCACAGATACGCAGTATTTT.

CDR3 residues: CASSSGGQGANQYV. CDR3 bases: TGTGCCAGCAGCTCCGGGGGACAGGGGGCGAACCAGTACGTC. The chain uses TRBV11-2 and TRBJ2-7, with 12 bases identical to TRBD1. V was clipped by 4 bases and J by 10 bases; unmatched bases: 8. The CDR3 sequence is 14 residues long. Germline lookup yields CDR1 SGHAT and CDR2 FQNNGV.

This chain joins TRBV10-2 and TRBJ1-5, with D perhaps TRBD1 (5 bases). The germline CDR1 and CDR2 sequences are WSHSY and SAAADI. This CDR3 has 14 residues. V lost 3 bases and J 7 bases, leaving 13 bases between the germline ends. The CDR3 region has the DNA TGCGCCAGCAGTGATTCTGGGGGAGGGCAGCCCCAGCATTTT. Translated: CASSDSGGGQPQHF.

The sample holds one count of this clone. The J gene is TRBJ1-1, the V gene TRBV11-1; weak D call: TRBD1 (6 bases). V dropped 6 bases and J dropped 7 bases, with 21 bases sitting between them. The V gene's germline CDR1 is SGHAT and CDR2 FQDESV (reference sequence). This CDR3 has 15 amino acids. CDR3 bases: TGTGCCAGCAGAAATGACCGCAGGGGCGGGGGTGAAGCTTTCTTT. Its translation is CASRNDRRGGGEAFF. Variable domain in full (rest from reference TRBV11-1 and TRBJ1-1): EAEVAQSPRYKITEKSQAVAFWCDPISGHATLYWYRQILGQGPELLVQFQDESVVDDSQLPKDRFSAERLKGVDSTLKIQPAELGDSAMYLCASRNDRRGGGEAFFGQGTRLTVV.

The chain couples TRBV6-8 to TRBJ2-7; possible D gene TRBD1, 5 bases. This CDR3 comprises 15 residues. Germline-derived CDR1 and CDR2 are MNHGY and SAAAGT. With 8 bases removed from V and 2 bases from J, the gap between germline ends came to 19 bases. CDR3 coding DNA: TGTGCCAGCCCCTTCCCGGCTAGACAGACCTACGAGCAGTACGTC. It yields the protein CASPFPARQTYEQYV.

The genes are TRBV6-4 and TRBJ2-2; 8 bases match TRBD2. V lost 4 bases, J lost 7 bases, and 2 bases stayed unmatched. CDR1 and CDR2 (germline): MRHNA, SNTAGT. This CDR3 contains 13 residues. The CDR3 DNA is TGTGCCAGCAGTGCCGGGGGGGTCGGGGAGCTGTTTTTT. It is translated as CASSAGGVGELFF.

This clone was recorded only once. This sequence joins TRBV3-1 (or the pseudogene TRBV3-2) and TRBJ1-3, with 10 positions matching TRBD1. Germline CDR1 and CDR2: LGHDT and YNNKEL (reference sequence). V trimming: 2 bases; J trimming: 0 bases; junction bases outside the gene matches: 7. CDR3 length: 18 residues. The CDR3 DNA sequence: TGTGCCAGCAGCCAATCCCATCGGGACAGGGGCTCTGGAAACACCATATATTTT. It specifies CASSQSHRDRGSGNTIYF.

In DNA, the CDR3 is TGTGCCAGCAGCCCCCGTCTCCTCGGGGGAAACACCATATATTTT. It translates to CASSPRLLGGNTIYF. The chain is built from TRBV9 and TRBJ1-3; D is ambiguous. This CDR3 region has 15 residues. The ends were cut back, 4 bases at V and 4 bases at J, with 15 bases in the middle. The germline V gene has CDR1 SGDLS and CDR2 YYNGEE.

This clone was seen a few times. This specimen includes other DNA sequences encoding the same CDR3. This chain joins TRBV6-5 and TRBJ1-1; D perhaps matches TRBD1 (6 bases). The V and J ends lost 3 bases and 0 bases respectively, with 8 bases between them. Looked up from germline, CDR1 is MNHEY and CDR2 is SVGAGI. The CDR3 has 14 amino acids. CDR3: CASSYGTLNTEAFF. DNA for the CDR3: TGTGCCAGCAGTTATGGGACACTGAACACTGAAGCTTTCTTT.

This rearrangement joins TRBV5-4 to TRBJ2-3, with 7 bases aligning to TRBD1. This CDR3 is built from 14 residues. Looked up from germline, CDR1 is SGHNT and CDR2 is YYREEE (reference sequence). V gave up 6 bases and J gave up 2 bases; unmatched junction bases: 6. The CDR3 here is CASNRDRPTDTQYF. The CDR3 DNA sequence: TGTGCCAGCAACCGGGACAGACCCACAGATACGCAGTATTTT. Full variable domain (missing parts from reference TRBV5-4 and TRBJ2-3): ETGVTQSPTHLIKTRGQQVTLRCSSQSGHNTVSWYQQALGQGPQFIFQYYREEENGRGNFPPRFSGLQFPNYSSELNVNALELDDSALYLCASNRDRPTDTQYFGPGTRLTVL.

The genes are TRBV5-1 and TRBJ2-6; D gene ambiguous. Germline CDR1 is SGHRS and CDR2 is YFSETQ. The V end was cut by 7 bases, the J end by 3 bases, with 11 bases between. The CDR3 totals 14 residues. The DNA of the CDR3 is TGCGCCAGCTTGAAAGCCGATGGGGCCAACGTCCTGACTTTC. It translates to CASLKADGANVLTF.

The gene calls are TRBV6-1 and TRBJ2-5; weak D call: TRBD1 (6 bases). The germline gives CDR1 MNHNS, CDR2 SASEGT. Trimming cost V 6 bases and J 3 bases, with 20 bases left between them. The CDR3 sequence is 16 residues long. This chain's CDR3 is CASRESRAQGKETQYF. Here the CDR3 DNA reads TGTGCCAGCAGGGAATCACGGGCCCAGGGGAAAGAGACCCAGTACTTC.

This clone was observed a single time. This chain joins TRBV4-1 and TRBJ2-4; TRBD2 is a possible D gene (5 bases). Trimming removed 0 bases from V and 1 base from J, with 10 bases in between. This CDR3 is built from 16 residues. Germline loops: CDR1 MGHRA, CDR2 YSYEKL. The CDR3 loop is CASSQDTSSAKNIQYF. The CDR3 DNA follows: TGCGCCAGCAGCCAAGATACTAGTTCGGCCAAAAACATTCAGTACTTC.

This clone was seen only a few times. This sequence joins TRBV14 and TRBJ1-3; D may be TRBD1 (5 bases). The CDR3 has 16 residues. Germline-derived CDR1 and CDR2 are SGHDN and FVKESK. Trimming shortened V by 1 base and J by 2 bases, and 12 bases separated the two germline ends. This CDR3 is CASSQGGAGTGNTIYF. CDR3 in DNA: TGTGCCAGCAGCCAAGGGGGCGCGGGAACTGGAAACACCATATATTTT. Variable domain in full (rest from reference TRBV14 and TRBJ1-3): EAGVTQFPSHSVIEKGQTVTLRCDPISGHDNLYWYRRVMGKEIKFLLHFVKESKQDESGMPNNRFLAERTGGTYSTLKVQPAELEDSGVYFCASSQGGAGTGNTIYFGEGSWLTVV.

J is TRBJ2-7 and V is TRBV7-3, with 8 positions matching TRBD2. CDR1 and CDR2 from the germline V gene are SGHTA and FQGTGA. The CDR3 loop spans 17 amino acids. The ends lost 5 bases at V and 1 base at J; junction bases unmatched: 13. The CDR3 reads CASSTRPGGAESYEQYV. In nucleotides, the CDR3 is TGTGCCAGCAGCACCCGCCCGGGGGGGGCGGAATCCTACGAGCAGTACGTC.

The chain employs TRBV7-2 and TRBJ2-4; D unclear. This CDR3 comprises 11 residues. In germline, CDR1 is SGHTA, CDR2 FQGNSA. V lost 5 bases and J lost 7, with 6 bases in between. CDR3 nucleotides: TGTGCCAGCAGCACTCGTAACATTCAGTACTTC. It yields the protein CASSTRNIQYF.